This T cell receptor beta chain was retrieved from a study of OX40 agonist ivuxolimab in advanced cancers. Describing the broader study: Ivuxolimab was a fully human IgG2 agonistic monoclonal antibody targeting the costimulatory receptor OX40 (CD134). The paper covers the monotherapy dose-escalation part of the phase I ivuxolimab trial, which included N ≈ 54 patients. Of the 52 patients in dose escalation, 19 had hepatocellular carcinoma, some 15 had melanoma, 9 had renal cell carcinoma and 9 had head and neck cancer. Intravenous ivuxolimab was administered to patients every 2 weeks at six dose levels: 0.01, 0.1, 0.3, 1.5, 3 and 10 mg/kg. Prior anti-PD-1, anti-PD-L1 or anti-CTLA-4 therapy was permitted, and 40% of dose-escalation patients had received checkpoint inhibitors. In the dose-escalation cohort, 70% to 85% of patients were male, and the mean age was approximately 60 years, with a range of roughly 20 to 79. Peripheral TCRbeta sequencing aimed to test whether ivuxolimab altered TCR sequence diversity and caused clonal T-cell expansion. Three dose-escalation patients achieved partial responses, one with hepatocellular carcinoma and two with cutaneous melanoma. General study outcomes and caveats: At doses of 0.1 to 3.0 mg/kg, clonal expansion of both CD4+ and CD8+ blood T cells was observed from baseline to week 6. Low levels of normalized T-cell clonal expansion were also seen in some nonresponding patients. After ivuxolimab, CD8+ T cells had more expanded clones than CD4+ T cells on average. In partial responders in the 0.1-3.0 mg/kg groups, normalized peripheral clonal expansion was found to be among the lowest, especially among CD8+ T cells. The antigen specificity of the clonally expanded peripheral T cells was not determined.

As for this clone: No cognate antigen has been identified for it. No quality values exist for individual bases; no much larger clone is one base distant.

Genomic DNA was isolated from the sorted cells so that the TCRbeta CDR3 region could be sequenced. TCRbeta CDR3 regions were sequenced using the immunoSEQ Assay. Imported from immuneACCESS, the table was reduced by TCRdb to in-frame sequences with V and J called. These copies leave out some clones; in studies compared against another copy, an unresolved V gene accounts for under half, and the cause of the remainder is not known. Recorded for this sample are 39,000 or so clones; approximately 87% of them occurred a single time. The ten largest make up around 40% of the sample. There are 15 amino acids in the CDR3, from cysteine to phenylalanine inclusive. The sequence is cut down to CDR3 DNA, 45 bases in frame from base 1. V and J are truncated by 6 bases and 1 base respectively, leaving an intervening sequence of 14 bases. The CDR1 and CDR2 encoded by the germline V gene are MGHRA and YSYEKL. Patients with a history of autoimmune disease or receiving systemic immunosuppression were excluded from the trial. Peripheral blood for TCR sequencing was drawn from every dose cohort at baseline, at cycle 4 day 1 and at cycle 7 day 1. The samples were drawn from a first-in-human, open-label, multicenter phase I dose-escalation trial of ivuxolimab. The trial enrolled adults with locally advanced or metastatic head and neck squamous cell, hepatocellular, melanoma or renal cell carcinoma. CD4+ and CD8+ T cells were sorted separately from peripheral blood before TCR sequencing.

The chain is encoded by TRBV4-1 joined to TRBJ2-3; the D call is tentative, TRBD1 or TRBD2, as each matches 6 bases. This TCR derives from an adult with an advanced solid tumor such as melanoma, head and neck, liver or kidney cancer. The sequences come from CD4+ or CD8+ T cells sorted from blood, collected in a trial of the OX40 agonist ivuxolimab. The base sequence is TGCGCCAGCAGAATCAAGGAGGGGGGCACAGATACGCAGTATTTT. It encodes CASRIKEGGTDTQYF.